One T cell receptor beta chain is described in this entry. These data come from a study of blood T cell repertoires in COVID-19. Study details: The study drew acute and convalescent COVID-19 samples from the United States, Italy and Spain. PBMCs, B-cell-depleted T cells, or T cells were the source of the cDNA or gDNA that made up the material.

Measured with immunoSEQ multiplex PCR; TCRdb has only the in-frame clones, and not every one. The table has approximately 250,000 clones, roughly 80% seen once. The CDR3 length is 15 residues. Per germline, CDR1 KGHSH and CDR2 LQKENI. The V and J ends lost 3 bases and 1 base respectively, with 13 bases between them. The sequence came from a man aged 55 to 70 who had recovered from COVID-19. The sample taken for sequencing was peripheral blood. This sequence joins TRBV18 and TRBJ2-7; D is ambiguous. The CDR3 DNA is TGTGCCAGCTCACCCAACAACCCAGGATCCTACGAGCAGTACTTC. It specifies CASSPNNPGSYEQYF.